Listed below are T cell receptor beta chains from one sample, sequenced in a study of blood T cell repertoires in COVID-19. Generated by immunoSEQ multiplex PCR, the TCRdb table keeps only in-frame clones and is missing some. The table lists about 250,000 clones, around four fifths of them singletons, with approximately 8.6% in the top ten. Sequenced sample: peripheral blood. Every receptor here comes from a man aged 35-49 years with active or convalescent COVID-19. Both conserved end residues are part of each CDR3. Fields, in order: V gene, D gene, J gene, clone size, CDR3 DNA, CDR3 protein. A D gene is named only where the DNA matches it firmly. Only some rows state a clone size, as once, few, many or a class for expanded clones.

TRBV27	TRBD1	TRBJ2-7	.	TGTGCCAGCTGGAGGACAGGGACCTACGAGCAGTACTTC	CASWRTGTYEQYF
TRBV12-3/TRBV12-4	TRBD2	TRBJ2-5	.	TGTGCCAGCAGCCAGCGGGAAGAAGAGACCCAGTACTTC	CASSQREEETQYF
TRBV30	.	TRBJ1-4	.	TGTGCCTGGGAGACGGGCGGGTATGAAAAACTGTTTTTT	CAWETGGYEKLFF
TRBV3-1/TRBV3-2	TRBD2	TRBJ2-1	.	TGTGCCAGCAGCCGCACGGGCGGGGGGGGTTACAATGAGCAGTTCTTC	CASSRTGGGGYNEQFF
TRBV30	TRBD1	TRBJ1-5	.	TGTGCCTGGAGTGTACGGGACAGGGTGGGTCAGCCCCAGCATTTT	CAWSVRDRVGQPQHF
TRBV6-2/TRBV6-3	.	TRBJ1-5	.	TGTGCCAGCAGTACGATAGGGTCAGGGTTCAATCAGCCCCAGCATTTT	CASSTIGSGFNQPQHF
TRBV29-1	TRBD1	TRBJ1-2	.	TGCAGCGTTGAAGAGGGACAGGGGGCCTTTGGCTACACCTTC	CSVEEGQGAFGYTF
TRBV6-1	.	TRBJ1-2	.	TGTGCCAGCAGTGAATCATTTGGCTACACCTTC	CASSESFGYTF
TRBV5-1	TRBD1	TRBJ2-3	.	TGCGCCAGCAGCTCCCTCGGACAGGGGTCCACAGATACGCAGTATTTT	CASSSLGQGSTDTQYF
TRBV13	.	TRBJ1-1	.	TGTGCCAGCAGCCTCCGGTTGGAAGCTTTCTTT	CASSLRLEAFF
TRBV4-1	TRBD1	TRBJ2-7	few	TGCGCCAGCAGCCCAGGGGGCGCAGGCTACGAGCAGTACTTC	CASSPGGAGYEQYF
TRBV5-6	TRBD1	TRBJ2-5	.	TGTGCCAGCAGCTTTGTCCAGGGGGCGGGGGAGACCCAGTACTTC	CASSFVQGAGETQYF
TRBV18	TRBD1	TRBJ1-1	.	TGTGCCAGCTCACCCCTCCTCGGACAGGACCAAGCTTTCTTT	CASSPLLGQDQAFF
TRBV11-2	.	TRBJ1-1	.	TGTGCCAGCACCCTTGCGTGGGGGCACACTGAAGCTTTCTTT	CASTLAWGHTEAFF
TRBV19	.	TRBJ1-1	.	TGTGCCAGTAGTATTATAGATCAGGGGAACACTGAAGCTTTCTTT	CASSIIDQGNTEAFF
TRBV30	TRBD2	TRBJ2-3	.	TGTGCCTGGAGCGGGCGCGGGGGAGACACAGATACGCAGTATTTT	CAWSGRGGDTDTQYF
TRBV11-3	.	TRBJ2-5	.	TGTGCCAGCAGCTTAGTCGGAGGGGATCAAGAGACCCAGTACTTC	CASSLVGGDQETQYF
TRBV4-2	.	TRBJ1-5	.	TGTGCCAGCAGCCAAGAGCCGGGGGATAGCAATCAGCCCCAGCATTTT	CASSQEPGDSNQPQHF
TRBV11-3	.	TRBJ2-5	.	TGTGCCAGCAGCTTAGTCAGGGAACAAGAGACCCAGTACTTC	CASSLVREQETQYF
TRBV10-1	TRBD1	TRBJ2-7	few	TGCGCCACCTCTGTTGGACAGGGTTTTGCCGAGCAGTACTTC	CATSVGQGFAEQYF
TRBV30	TRBD2	TRBJ2-5	.	TGTGCCTGGAGTCGCCCCGGGGGGGCCGGGGAGACCCAGTACTTC	CAWSRPGGAGETQYF
TRBV5-1	.	TRBJ1-3	.	TGCGCCAGCAGCTTGGGGGCGGGGGGAAACACCATATATTTT	CASSLGAGGNTIYF
TRBV7-8	TRBD1	TRBJ1-1	.	TGTGCCAGCAGCTTACGACAGGGCGGCACTGAAGCTTTCTTT	CASSLRQGGTEAFF
TRBV20-1	.	TRBJ2-1	.	TGCAGTCCCAGACAGGCCGATGAGCAGTTCTTC	CSPRQADEQFF
TRBV6-6	.	TRBJ1-1	.	TGTGCCAGCAGTCAGGGGTCAGTCCCTGAAGCTTTCTTT	CASSQGSVPEAFF
TRBV7-2	.	TRBJ1-4	.	TGTGCCAGCAGCCCCCGACAGGACTTTAATGAAAAACTGTTTTTT	CASSPRQDFNEKLFF
TRBV27	.	TRBJ1-1	.	TGTGCCAGCAGTAGGGGGAACACTGAAGCTTTCTTT	CASSRGNTEAFF
TRBV3-1/TRBV3-2	.	TRBJ2-4	.	TGTGCCAGCAGCCAGGACTTGGCTAGTCGGAACATTCAGTACTTC	CASSQDLASRNIQYF
TRBV12-5	TRBD1	TRBJ1-1	.	TGTGCTAGTGGTTTGTCAGGGGGAGAAGCTTTCTTT	CASGLSGGEAFF
TRBV5-8	.	TRBJ1-5	.	TGTGCCAGCAGTATACTTACAGTTGGCAATCAGCCCCAGCATTTT	CASSILTVGNQPQHF
TRBV6-5	TRBD2	TRBJ2-2	.	TGTGCCACGGCGGGACTAGCAGCCACCGGGGAGCTGTTTTTT	CATAGLAATGELFF
TRBV7-2	TRBD2	TRBJ2-5	once	TGTGCCAGCAGCTTAATCCTCAATCTAGCGGTCATTGAGACCCAGTACTTC	CASSLILNLAVIETQYF
TRBV2	.	TRBJ1-1	.	TGTGCCAGCAGTGTGGCAGGGGAAGCTTTCTTT	CASSVAGEAFF
TRBV11-2	.	TRBJ1-4	.	TGTGCCAGCAGCTTAGCCCCAATGGAGGAAAAACTGTTTTTT	CASSLAPMEEKLFF
TRBV19	.	TRBJ2-1	.	TGTGCCAGTAGTCGCGAGAGCTCCTACAATGAGCAGTTCTTC	CASSRESSYNEQFF
TRBV9	TRBD1	TRBJ1-1	.	TGTGCCAGCAGCGTAGTCCCAGGGGGGAACACTGAAGCTTTCTTT	CASSVVPGGNTEAFF
TRBV6-5	.	TRBJ1-6	.	TGTGCCAGCAGTCCTGGAGAGGCCATCAATTCACCCCTCCACTTT	CASSPGEAINSPLHF
TRBV7-9	.	TRBJ1-2	.	TGTGCCAGCAGCTATACGACAAGCACTTCCTTCTATGGCTACACCTTC	CASSYTTSTSFYGYTF
TRBV28	.	TRBJ2-2	.	TGTGCCAGCAGTTTATGGGAACAGGGAAACACCGGGGAGCTGTTTTTT	CASSLWEQGNTGELFF
TRBV12-2	.	TRBJ2-3	.	TGTGCAAGTCGCTCCCCGACTAGCACAGATACGCAGTATTTT	CASRSPTSTDTQYF
TRBV5-1	TRBD1	TRBJ2-3	.	TGCGCCAGCAGCCGCCCCGGGACAGGGGGCACAGATACGCAGTATTTT	CASSRPGTGGTDTQYF
TRBV3-1/TRBV3-2	TRBD1	TRBJ1-2	.	TGTGCCAGCAGCCAAGCCCTAGACAGGGTAGCTTTTGTTGGCTATGGCTACACCTTC	CASSQALDRVAFVGYGYTF
TRBV5-4	.	TRBJ2-5	.	TGTGCCAGCAGCGGGGGGCAGGGGGTGGTTCAAGAGACCCAGTACTTC	CASSGGQGVVQETQYF
TRBV19	.	TRBJ2-3	.	TGTGCCAGTAGTATCGACTCTTTCACAGATACGCAGTATTTT	CASSIDSFTDTQYF
TRBV10-3	.	TRBJ1-4	.	TGTGCCATCAGACAGGGTGAGACTAATGAAAAACTGTTTTTT	CAIRQGETNEKLFF
TRBV24-1	.	TRBJ1-1	.	TGTGCCACCAGAAAGACATTGAACACTGAAGCTTTCTTT	CATRKTLNTEAFF
TRBV3-1/TRBV3-2	.	TRBJ1-1	.	TGTGCCAGCAGCTCATTCCGGGGGGACACTGAAGCTTTCTTT	CASSSFRGDTEAFF